This TCR beta chain comes out of a study of cytomegalovirus exposure and HLA in healthy donors. Study outcomes and limitations: Presence/absence analyses assumed roughly uniform sequencing depth across donors. According to an earlier analysis, most TCR beta V segments yielded productive rearrangements about 87% or about 30% of the time. The authors enumerated 150 to 200 TCR beta chains as linked to cytomegalovirus. For most TCR sequences rarity was the rule, although some public TCRs occurred in many donors.

Researchers ran the PCR with 60 Vbeta and 13 Jbeta primers. Sequencing was performed with immunoSEQ multiplex PCR; in TCRdb, only in-frame clones are kept and a portion is missing. The sample has 150,000 to 200,000 clones; 65% to 90% are singletons. The germline V gene has CDR1 MNHEY and CDR2 SMNVEV (reference sequence). V was trimmed by 1 base and J by 3 bases, leaving 6 bases between them. The length of the CDR3 is 13 residues. Of note for this clone: Its antigen is unknown.

The source material was PBMCs. The chain uses TRBV27 and TRBJ2-5; D is perhaps TRBD2 (5 bases). This sequence originates from a woman in her forties or fifties in good health and CMV-seronegative. DNA of the CDR3: TGTGCCAGCAGTTTATACGGGAAAGAGACCCAGTACTTC. Translated: CASSLYGKETQYF.